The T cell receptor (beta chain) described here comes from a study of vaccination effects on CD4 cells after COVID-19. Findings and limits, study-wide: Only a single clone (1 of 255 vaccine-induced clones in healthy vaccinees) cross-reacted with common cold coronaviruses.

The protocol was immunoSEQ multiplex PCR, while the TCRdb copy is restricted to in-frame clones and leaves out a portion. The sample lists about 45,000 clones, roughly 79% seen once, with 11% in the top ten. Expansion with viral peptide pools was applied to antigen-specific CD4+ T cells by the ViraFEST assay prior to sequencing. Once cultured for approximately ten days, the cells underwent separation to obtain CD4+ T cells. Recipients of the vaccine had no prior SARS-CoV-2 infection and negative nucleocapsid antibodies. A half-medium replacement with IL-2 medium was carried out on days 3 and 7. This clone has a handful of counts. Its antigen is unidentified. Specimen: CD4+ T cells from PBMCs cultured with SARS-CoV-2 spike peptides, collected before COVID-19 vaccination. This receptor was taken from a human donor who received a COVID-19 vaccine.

The CDR3 region is CASSQLGNTGELFF. The CDR3 coding sequence is TGCGCCAGCAGTCAACTAGGGAACACCGGGGAGCTGTTTTTT. The chain is built from TRBV5-1 and TRBJ2-2; D is possibly TRBD2 (5 bases). The CDR3 length is 14 residues. V lost 5 bases and J 1 base, leaving 9 bases between the germline ends. CDR1 is SGHRS and CDR2 is YFSETQ in the germline V gene.